This T cell receptor beta chain was captured in a study of T cells in Graves' hyperthyroidism and ophthalmopathy. This clonotype was found many times. CDR1 and CDR2 (germline): SGHAT, FQNNGV. V lost 7 bases, J lost 2 bases, and 14 bases lay in between. The CDR3 totals 14 residues. The investigators amplified TCR beta CDR3 regions from RNA transcripts. The TCR CDR3 was amplified in a first-round RT-PCR using the HTBI primer set. TCRdb fed the multiplex PCR reads into MiXCR, producing one record per CDR3 protein. Counted here are 450,000 to 700,000 distinct CDR3 sequences, roughly 50% occurring once; the ten biggest clones make up around 8%.

This chain uses TRBV11-2 with TRBJ1-1; D ambiguous. The sequencing sample was made of peripheral blood or thyroid tissue (not recorded which). This clonotype originated in a woman between 18 and 30 years old with Graves' hyperthyroidism. CDR3 DNA: TGTGCCAGCACCCTCCGGGCCGCAAACACTGAAGCTTTCTTT. Protein sequence: CASTLRAANTEAFF.